These 28 T cell receptor beta chains originate from one sample sequenced in a study of T cells in localized non-small cell lung cancer. TCRdb's copy holds only in-frame clones and misses some; the assay was immunoSEQ multiplex PCR. The data hold some 13,000 clones, with about 86% observed a single time. The input for sequencing was peripheral blood, taken before any cancer treatment. These receptors were taken from a male donor aged 60 or over with stage III lung adenocarcinoma.

The CDR3 spells CASSGDQGQETQYF. The DNA of the CDR3 is TGTGCCAGCAGTGGGGATCAGGGTCAAGAGACCCAGTACTTC. V is TRBV2 and J is TRBJ2-5; weak D call: TRBD1 (5 bases). The CDR3 has 14 amino acids. Trimming removed 4 bases from V and 2 bases from J, with 11 bases in between. Germline V gene lookup returns CDR1 SNHLY and CDR2 FYNNEI.

On this clone itself: Different DNA sequences within this sample yield the same CDR3. V and J are TRBV7-9 and TRBJ1-3; the D gene is possibly TRBD1 (6 bases). The V end lost 5 bases, the J end lost 0 bases, and 11 bases lay between the germline ends. CDR1 and CDR2 (germline): SEHNR, FQNEAQ (reference sequence). The CDR3 totals 15 residues. The CDR3 nucleotides read TGTGCCAGCAGCGGGGGCGTAAGCTCTGGAAACACCATATATTTT. This sequence encodes CASSGGVSSGNTIYF.

The chain combines TRBV19 with TRBJ1-5; no reliable D call. V was trimmed by 3 bases and J by 0 bases, leaving 18 bases between them. Germline CDR1 and CDR2: LNHDA and SQIVND (reference sequence). The CDR3 has 18 amino acids. For the CDR3, the DNA is TGTGCCAGTAGTATGACTCCCGATGAGCGGTTTAGCAATCAGCCCCAGCATTTT. This gives the protein CASSMTPDERFSNQPQHF. The full variable domain, in which reference TRBV19 and TRBJ1-5 provide the parts outside the CDR3, is DGGITQSPKYLFRKEGQNVTLSCEQNLNHDAMYWYRQDPGQGLRLIYYSQIVNDFQKGDIAEGYSVSREKKESFPLTVTSAQKNPTAFYLCASSMTPDERFSNQPQHFGDGTRLSIL.

This chain joins TRBV19 and TRBJ1-1; D uncertain. CDR3 length: 15 residues. The V gene lost 3 bases and the J gene lost 0 bases, with 11 bases spanning the gap. Germline CDR1 is LNHDA and CDR2 is SQIVND (reference sequence). The DNA of the CDR3 is TGTGCCAGTAGTATGGGTCGGAGGATGAACACTGAAGCTTTCTTT. Amino acid sequence: CASSMGRRMNTEAFF.

The sample holds one count of this clone. This chain uses TRBV7-2 with TRBJ2-3, with 7 bases identical to TRBD2. V trimming: 1 base; J trimming: 2 bases; junction bases outside the gene matches: 3. The CDR3 extends over 15 amino acids. Germline V CDR1 and CDR2: SGHTA, FQGNSA. The CDR3 protein is CASSLDGRSTDTQYF. The DNA of the CDR3 is TGTGCCAGCAGCTTAGACGGGAGGTCCACAGATACGCAGTATTTT.

The chain carries TRBV11-3 and TRBJ2-2; D is unclear. Germline CDR1 is SGHNT and CDR2 is YENEEA. Trimming took off 2 bases at V and 0 bases at J, with 10 bases between the two ends. This CDR3 comprises 16 residues. The CDR3 region has the DNA TGTGCCAGCAGCTTACACAGAGGAGCGAACACCGGGGAGCTGTTTTTT. Protein sequence: CASSLHRGANTGELFF.

The V gene is TRBV5-4, the J gene TRBJ2-2; tentatively, D is TRBD1 or TRBD2 (5 bases each). V shed 10 bases and J shed 1 base, with 11 bases lying between them. CDR3 size: 13 residues. Germline CDR1 and CDR2: SGHNT and YYREEE (reference sequence). The CDR3 nucleotides are TGTGCCGCCGGGGCCTTGAACACCGGGGAGCTGTTTTTT. This encodes CAAGALNTGELFF.

The rearrangement links TRBV19 to TRBJ2-2; D not certain. This CDR3 has 16 amino acids. Germline CDR1 and CDR2: LNHDA and SQIVND (reference sequence). V was shortened by 3 bases and J by 3 bases, with 14 bases between the two germline ends. CDR3: CASSIRLGGHTGELFF. The DNA of the CDR3 is TGTGCCAGTAGTATTAGGTTGGGTGGACACACCGGGGAGCTGTTTTTT.

The chain combines TRBV28 with TRBJ1-3, with 7 bases identical to TRBD1. The germline V gene has CDR1 MDHEN and CDR2 SYDVKM. CDR3 length equals 17 residues. The J segment lost 0 bases and the V segment lost 5 bases, leaving 10 bases of the junction unmatched. The CDR3 DNA reads TGTGCCAGCAGTCAGTCCGTAGGGGGCGGCTCTGGAAACACCATATATTTT. This translates into CASSQSVGGGSGNTIYF.

The chain recombines TRBV10-3 with TRBJ1-2; a possible D gene is TRBD1 (6 bases). Germline values: CDR1 ENHRY, CDR2 SYGVKD. V lost 5 bases and J lost 6, with 16 bases in between. The CDR3 is 14 residues long. This CDR3 is CAISRGGATDGYTF. The CDR3 bases are TGTGCCATCAGTAGGGGGGGCGCTACGGATGGCTACACCTTC.

The V and J genes are TRBV7-2 and TRBJ2-1; weak D call: TRBD2 (7 bases). V lost 2 bases, J lost 4 bases, and 12 bases lay in between. Germline CDR1 and CDR2: SGHTA and FQGNSA. The CDR3 runs 15 residues. CDR3 residues: CASSLFGGPYNEQFF. CDR3 in DNA: TGTGCCAGCAGCTTATTCGGGGGGCCGTACAATGAGCAGTTCTTC.

The gene calls are TRBV19 and TRBJ1-2; no reliable D call. Trimming stripped 6 bases from V and 5 bases from J, with 16 bases between. The CDR3 runs 14 residues. Germline values: CDR1 LNHDA, CDR2 SQIVND (reference sequence). The CDR3 DNA reads as TGTGCCAGTAGAGTCGACACGGAAGTTTATGGCTACACCTTC. Residues: CASRVDTEVYGYTF.

The V gene is TRBV16, the J gene TRBJ2-3; D is perhaps TRBD2 (6 bases). The CDR3 is 15 residues long. V was cut by 4 bases and J by 4 bases, with 15 bases left in between. From germline, CDR1 is KGHSY and CDR2 FQNENV. The chain's CDR3 is CASSPGTPGADTQYF. CDR3 coding DNA: TGTGCCAGCAGCCCCGGGACTCCGGGCGCAGATACGCAGTATTTT. The variable domain in full, completed from reference TRBV16 and TRBJ2-3, reads GEEVAQTPKHLVRGEGQKAKLYCAPIKGHSYVFWYQQVLKNEFKFLISFQNENVFDETGMPKERFSAKCLPNSPCSLEIQATKLEDSAVYFCASSPGTPGADTQYFGPGTRLTVL.

The rearrangement uses TRBV11-1 and TRBJ1-3; D gene unclear. CDR1 and CDR2 (germline): SGHAT, FQDESV (reference sequence). V was shortened by 3 bases and J by 4 bases, with 10 bases between the two germline ends. The CDR3 consists of 14 residues. The CDR3 nucleotides read TGTGCCAGCAGCTTTTCGGGTGCGGGAAACACCATATATTTT. The encoded protein is CASSFSGAGNTIYF. Supplemented by reference TRBV11-1 and TRBJ1-3, the full variable domain reads EAEVAQSPRYKITEKSQAVAFWCDPISGHATLYWYRQILGQGPELLVQFQDESVVDDSQLPKDRFSAERLKGVDSTLKIQPAELGDSAMYLCASSFSGAGNTIYFGEGSWLTVV.

The rearrangement joins TRBV30 to TRBJ2-7; 7 bases fit TRBD1. J was trimmed by 3 bases and V by 0 bases; bases with no gene match: 5. The CDR3 runs 14 residues. Germline V gene data show CDR1 as GTSNPN and CDR2 as SVGIG (reference sequence). The CDR3 sequence: CAWSVGTGDYEQYF. The CDR3 bases are TGTGCCTGGAGTGTCGGTACAGGGGACTACGAGCAGTACTTC.

Only one count was recorded for this clone. The chain is built from TRBV12-5 and TRBJ2-1; 10 bases agree with TRBD2. V gave up 0 bases and J gave up 9 bases; unmatched junction bases: 8. The CDR3 loop spans 16 amino acids. The germline gives CDR1 LGHNT, CDR2 FRNRAP. CDR3 residues: CASGLVATSGVREQFF. The CDR3 DNA is TGTGCTAGTGGTTTGGTAGCCACTAGCGGGGTGCGTGAGCAGTTCTTC.

This clone was detected a few times. The CDR3 loop is CASSLAGTGGPNTF. The CDR3 nucleotides read TGCGCCAGCAGCTTAGCCGGGACAGGGGGCCCAAACACCTTC. The chain couples TRBV5-1 to TRBJ1-2; 12 bases fit TRBD1. Germline loops: CDR1 SGHRS, CDR2 YFSETQ. This CDR3 has 14 residues. The trim removed 2 bases at V and 12 bases at J, leaving 8 bases unmatched.

The chain carries TRBV6-6 and TRBJ1-2; D ambiguous. CDR3 size: 9 residues. V lost 7 bases, J lost 8 bases, and 5 bases lay in between. Germline CDR1 is MNHNY and CDR2 is SVGAGI (reference sequence). The CDR3 is CASKEGYTF. The CDR3 region has the DNA TGTGCCAGCAAGGAGGGCTACACCTTC.

The rearrangement uses TRBV6-6 and TRBJ2-3; D unresolved. Germline assignment: CDR1 MNHNY and CDR2 SVGAGI (reference sequence). Trimming shortened V by 2 bases and J by 5 bases, and 5 bases separated the two germline ends. There are 12 residues in the CDR3. The CDR3 is CASSYGEDTQYF. CDR3 sequence (DNA): TGTGCCAGCAGTTACGGGGAAGATACGCAGTATTTT.

This rearrangement joins TRBV6-1 to TRBJ1-2, with a weak D call TRBD1 (5 bases). V gave up 8 bases and J gave up 8 bases, with 15 bases separating them. Germline CDR1 reads MNHNS; CDR2 reads SASEGT. This CDR3 has 12 amino acids. The CDR3 sequence: CASFSGLRGYTF. In nucleotides, the CDR3 is TGTGCCAGCTTCTCGGGACTGAGGGGCTACACCTTC.

This clone has only one observation. The chain employs TRBV28 and TRBJ2-5; 9 positions match TRBD2. V lost 5 bases, J lost 1 base, and 5 bases stayed unmatched. CDR1 and CDR2 (germline): MDHEN, SYDVKM. This CDR3 is 15 amino acids long. CDR3 in DNA: TGTGCCAGCAGTCCCCAGCGGGGGGCCCAAGAGACCCAGTACTTC. Translating it yields CASSPQRGAQETQYF.

The DNA of the CDR3 is TGTGCCAGCAGCAAAGCGCCTAGAGCAGGGCCCGATGAGCAGTTCTTC. It is translated as CASSKAPRAGPDEQFF. The V gene is TRBV21-1, the J gene TRBJ2-1; the DNA was not used to check the table's D call, TRBD1. TRBV21-1 counts as a pseudogene. This CDR3 has 16 residues.

The chain uses TRBV2 and TRBJ2-1; 7 nucleotides agree with TRBD2. The V and J ends lost 6 bases and 1 base, in that order; junction bases with no gene match: 0. Germline assignment: CDR1 SNHLY and CDR2 FYNNEI. The CDR3 spans 13 residues. The CDR3 region has the DNA TGTGCCAGCAGGGGGGGGTCCTACAATGAGCAGTTCTTC. Translating it yields CASRGGSYNEQFF.

The CDR3, as DNA: TGTGCCAGCAGCCCCTCAGGACGATTGTTACATGGCTACACCTTC. Its translation is CASSPSGRLLHGYTF. The chain joins TRBV7-9 to TRBJ1-2, with no clear D. The CDR3 has 15 amino acids. V was cut by 5 bases and J by 6 bases, with 19 bases left in between. Germline loops: CDR1 SEHNR, CDR2 FQNEAQ (reference sequence).

The rearrangement links TRBV25-1 to TRBJ2-3; TRBD2 might be the D (5 bases). Germline V gene lookup returns CDR1 MGHDK and CDR2 SYGVNS. The V and J ends lost 11 bases and 6 bases respectively, with 6 bases between them. CDR3 size: 9 residues. CDR3 in amino acids: CASGDTQYF. In DNA form, the CDR3 reads TGTGCCTCGGGGGATACGCAGTATTTT.

The CDR3 reads CATSRGSGYEQYF. The CDR3 DNA reads TGTGCCACCAGCAGAGGAAGCGGTTACGAGCAGTACTTC. This chain joins TRBV15 and TRBJ2-7, with D possibly being TRBD2 (5 bases). Looked up from germline, CDR1 is LNHNV and CDR2 is YYDKDF (reference sequence). The CDR3 sequence is 13 residues long. V lost 1 base and J lost 4, with 8 bases in between.

CDR3 amino acids: CASSLGRTGGADTNEKLFF. The CDR3 DNA is TGTGCCAGCAGCTTGGGTCGGACAGGGGGCGCCGATACTAATGAAAAACTGTTTTTT. V gene TRBV5-5 combines with J gene TRBJ1-4; 11 nucleotides align to TRBD1. Per the germline V gene, CDR1 is SGHKS and CDR2 is YYEKEE (reference sequence). V dropped 0 bases and J dropped 2; count of bases not matched to a gene: 9. The CDR3 is 19 residues long. Variable domain in full (rest from reference TRBV5-5 and TRBJ1-4): DAGVTQSPTHLIKTRGQQVTLRCSPISGHKSVSWYQQVLGQGPQFIFQYYEKEERGRGNFPDRFSARQFPNYSSELNVNALLLGDSALYLCASSLGRTGGADTNEKLFFGSGTQLSVL.

The rearrangement links TRBV7-7 to TRBJ2-5; D gene unclear. Germline loops: CDR1 SSHAT, CDR2 FNYEAQ (reference sequence). This CDR3 spans 14 amino acids. Trimming removed 3 bases from V and 9 bases from J, with 17 bases in between. CDR3 protein: CASSFGPRSEAQYF. The CDR3 DNA sequence: TGTGCCAGCAGCTTCGGACCTCGATCTGAGGCCCAGTACTTC.